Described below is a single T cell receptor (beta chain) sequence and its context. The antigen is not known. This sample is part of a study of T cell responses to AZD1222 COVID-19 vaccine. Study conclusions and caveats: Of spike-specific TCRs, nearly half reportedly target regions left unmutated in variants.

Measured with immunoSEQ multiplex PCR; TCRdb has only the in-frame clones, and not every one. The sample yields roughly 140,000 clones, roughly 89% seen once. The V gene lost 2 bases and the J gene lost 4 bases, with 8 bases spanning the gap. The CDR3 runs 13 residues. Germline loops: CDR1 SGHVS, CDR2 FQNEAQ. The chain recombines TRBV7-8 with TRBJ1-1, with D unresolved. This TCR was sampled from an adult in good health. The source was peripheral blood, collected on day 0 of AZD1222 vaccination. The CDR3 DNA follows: TGTGCCAGCAGCTTATGGTCGGGCACTGAAGCTTTCTTT. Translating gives CASSLWSGTEAFF.